Each of the 25 T cell receptor beta chains below was sequenced from the same sample in a study of T-cell memory formation after mild COVID-19. TCRdb analysed the 5' RACE reads with MiXCR anew, one entry per CDR3 protein. Of a few hundred thousand distinct CDR3 sequences listed, 16% were seen once; the top ten hold 20% to 25%. Input material: PBMCs or a T cell subset sorted from them (not recorded which). These receptors all stem from a man aged 18 to 30 who had mild COVID-19 (a few samples of this study predate the infection). Cell type and time point are not known.

Only a few counts were recorded for this clonotype. The chain is built from TRBV20-1 and TRBJ1-2; TRBD1 is a possible D gene (5 bases). The CDR3 spans 13 residues. With 3 bases removed from V and 4 bases from J, the gap between germline ends came to 12 bases. The germline V gene encodes CDR1 DFQATT and CDR2 SNEGSKA (reference sequence). CDR3 in amino acids: CSASAQGGYGYTF. The CDR3 bases are TGCAGTGCTAGTGCCCAGGGCGGCTATGGCTACACCTTC.

This clonotype was detected only a few times. This chain joins TRBV3-1 and TRBJ2-5; D remains ambiguous. The CDR3 is made up of 14 amino acids. V lost 2 bases to trimming and J lost 5 bases, with 12 bases between them. From germline, CDR1 is LGHDT and CDR2 YNNKEL (reference sequence). Here the CDR3 DNA reads TGTGCCAGCAGCCAATATCCAGCCGGGGAGACCCAGTACTTC. Its translation is CASSQYPAGETQYF.

V gene TRBV28 combines with J gene TRBJ1-3, with D possibly matching TRBD1 (6 bases). The ends were cut back, 2 bases at V and 12 bases at J, with 11 bases in the middle. The germline V gene encodes CDR1 MDHEN and CDR2 SYDVKM. The length of the CDR3 is 12 residues. The CDR3 region is CASSLTHRVIYF. For the CDR3, the DNA is TGTGCCAGCAGTTTAACCCACAGGGTCATATATTTT.

A few counts support this clonotype. The chain joins TRBV19 to TRBJ1-5, with a tentative D call TRBD1 (6 bases). This CDR3 comprises 13 residues. The germline gives CDR1 LNHDA, CDR2 SQIVND (reference sequence). Trimming took 4 bases from V and 7 from J, leaving 11 bases between them. CDR3 residues: CASSRGPEQPQHF. DNA for the CDR3: TGTGCCAGTAGTAGGGGGCCGGAACAGCCCCAGCATTTT.

The rearrangement links TRBV18 to TRBJ2-6; 7 nucleotides match TRBD1. Germline loops: CDR1 KGHSH, CDR2 LQKENI. This CDR3 has 15 amino acids. With 4 bases clipped from V and 0 bases from J, the junction kept 0 bases outside the gene matches. The CDR3 is CASSRDSSGANVLTF. CDR3 DNA sequence: TGTGCCAGCTCACGGGACAGCTCTGGGGCCAACGTCCTGACTTTC.

The table lists this clonotype with a few counts. The chain couples TRBV13 to TRBJ1-4, with TRBD1 as a possible D gene (6 bases). From germline, CDR1 is PRHDT and CDR2 FYEKMQ (reference sequence). V lost 2 bases, J lost 6 bases, and 19 bases lay in between. The CDR3 extends over 17 amino acids. The CDR3 DNA sequence: TGTGCCAGCAGCTTAATGGAGGTGGGGGCGCGCCATGAAAAACTGTTTTTT. As protein: CASSLMEVGARHEKLFF.

The chain uses TRBV5-1 and TRBJ2-5; no clear D gene. The CDR3 has 16 residues. Germline CDR1 is SGHRS and CDR2 is YFSETQ. Trimming pared 2 bases from V and 2 bases from J, leaving 16 bases between. In DNA form, the CDR3 reads TGCGCCAGCAGCTTAACTCCTCTGGGGTTTCAAGAGACCCAGTACTTC. As protein: CASSLTPLGFQETQYF.

This chain joins TRBV11-2 and TRBJ2-7; 10 bases match TRBD1. This CDR3 is 15 amino acids long. Germline V gives CDR1 SGHAT, CDR2 FQNNGV. After removal of 4 bases from V and 5 bases from J, the junction contained 8 bases not matched to a gene. CDR3 in DNA: TGTGCCAGCAGCTATGAGGACAGGGGGGTAGACGAGCAGTACTTC. Amino acids: CASSYEDRGVDEQYF.

This clonotype was recorded a few times. The chain carries TRBV4-3 and TRBJ2-5, with 11 positions matching TRBD2. The V gene's germline CDR1 is LGHNA and CDR2 YSLEER. CDR3 length: 17 amino acids. Trimming removed 3 bases from V and 2 bases from J; junction bases left unmatched: 8. This chain's CDR3 is CASSQIAGGPKQETQYF. In nucleotides, the CDR3 is TGCGCCAGCAGCCAGATAGCGGGGGGGCCTAAGCAAGAGACCCAGTACTTC.

The genes are TRBV6-2 or TRBV6-3 and TRBJ2-5, with 10 positions matching TRBD2. After removal of 7 bases from V and 4 bases from J, the junction contained 3 bases not matched to a gene. The CDR3 spans 13 residues. CDR1 and CDR2 from the germline V gene are MNHEY and SVGEGT. DNA of the CDR3: TGTGCCAGCAAAGCGGGGGGGCGAGAGACCCAGTACTTC. This encodes CASKAGGRETQYF.

This chain connects TRBV5-6 to TRBJ2-2; D could derive from TRBD1 or TRBD2 (6 bases each). The CDR3 has 14 residues. V was clipped by 6 bases and J by 3 bases, with 12 bases between them. In germline, CDR1 is SGHDT, CDR2 YYEEEE. CDR3 amino acids: CASTPGAYTGELFF. The CDR3 DNA reads TGTGCCAGCACCCCGGGGGCGTACACCGGGGAGCTGTTTTTT.

A few counts support this clonotype. The chain carries TRBV5-6 and TRBJ2-7; 8 nucleotides match TRBD2. CDR1 is SGHDT, CDR2 YYEEEE, per germline. V shed 4 bases, J shed 3 bases, and the junction held 3 bases outside the gene matches. This CDR3 contains 13 residues. The CDR3 loop is CASSPGGDYEQYV. Written as DNA, the CDR3 is TGTGCCAGCAGCCCCGGGGGGGACTACGAGCAGTACGTC.

The chain employs TRBV4-2 and TRBJ1-4; D may be TRBD1 (5 bases). Looked up from germline, CDR1 is LGHNA and CDR2 is YNFKEQ. CDR3 length equals 14 residues. Trimming shortened V by 4 bases and J by 7 bases, and 13 bases separated the two germline ends. For the CDR3, the DNA is TGTGCCAGCAGCCGAGGTCAGGGAGGTGAAAAACTGTTTTTT. It translates to CASSRGQGGEKLFF.

In this sample, this clonotype turned up many times. This may be a read error, as it is one base from a much larger clone. The rearrangement uses TRBV7-9 and TRBJ2-1, with 13 bases lining up with TRBD2. Trimming took 5 bases from V and 5 from J; bases not matched to a gene: 3. CDR3 length equals 15 residues. From germline, CDR1 is SEHNR and CDR2 FQNEAQ (reference sequence). The CDR3 DNA reads as TGTGCCAGCAGCCCCGGACTAGCGGGGGACAATGAGCAGTTCTTC. Its protein is CASSPGLAGDNEQFF.

This rearrangement joins TRBV15 to TRBJ1-5; 7 bases fit TRBD1. CDR1 is LNHNV and CDR2 is YYDKDF in the germline V gene (reference sequence). V lost 6 bases to trimming and J lost 2 bases; unmatched junction nucleotides: 1. The CDR3 covers 13 residues. CDR3: CATRTGGNQPQHF. DNA of the CDR3: TGTGCCACCAGAACAGGGGGCAATCAGCCCCAGCATTTT.

A few counts support this clonotype. This chain uses TRBV4-2 with TRBJ1-2; 10 bases are shared with TRBD1. CDR3 length: 15 residues. Germline V CDR1 and CDR2: LGHNA, YNFKEQ. The J segment lost 5 bases and the V segment lost 4 bases, leaving 7 bases of the junction unmatched. DNA for the CDR3: TGTGCCAGCAGCCTCCGACAGGGGGCTGAGTATGGCTACACCTTC. Translation: CASSLRQGAEYGYTF.

This clonotype was detected ten times or more. The rearrangement joins TRBV5-1 to TRBJ1-1, with TRBD1 matching 7 bases. This CDR3 has 16 residues. The V segment lost 4 bases and the J segment 4 bases; nucleotides outside the gene matches: 13. Germline CDR1 is SGHRS and CDR2 is YFSETQ. The CDR3 region is CASSPRGWGRGTEAFF. The CDR3 region has the DNA TGCGCCAGCAGCCCCAGGGGGTGGGGGCGCGGCACTGAAGCTTTCTTT.

The J gene is TRBJ2-7, the V gene TRBV11-2; TRBD1 is a possible D gene (6 bases). CDR3 length: 14 residues. From germline, CDR1 is SGHAT and CDR2 FQNNGV. V was shortened by 1 base and J by 5 bases, with 12 bases between the two germline ends. CDR3 in DNA: TGTGCCAGCAGCTTAGGGACGAGGGGGAACGAGCAGTACTTC. This encodes CASSLGTRGNEQYF.

This clonotype was observed a few times. The genes are TRBV7-9 and TRBJ2-1; D is possibly TRBD1 (6 bases). V was trimmed by 1 base and J by 4 bases, leaving 8 bases between them. The CDR3 has 14 amino acids. Germline V CDR1 and CDR2: SEHNR, FQNEAQ (reference sequence). The CDR3 spells CASSLEQGYNEQFF. CDR3 DNA sequence: TGTGCCAGCAGCTTAGAACAGGGTTACAATGAGCAGTTCTTC.

This clonotype has only a few counts. The V and J genes are TRBV5-1 and TRBJ2-3, with a possible D match to TRBD2 (7 bases). Trimming took 9 bases from V and 3 from J, leaving 14 bases between them. Germline CDR1 is SGHRS and CDR2 is YFSETQ. There are 13 residues in the CDR3. CDR3 protein: CATEGEGTDTQYF. The CDR3 bases are TGCGCCACCGAGGGGGAGGGGACAGATACGCAGTATTTT.

The chain couples TRBV12-3 or TRBV12-4 to TRBJ2-7; D may be TRBD1 or TRBD2 (5 bases each). This CDR3 spans 14 amino acids. With 5 bases removed from V and 6 bases from J, the gap between germline ends came to 17 bases. The CDR3 DNA reads TGTGCCAGCAGTGTTACCGGGGCCGGTGGCGAGCAGTACGTC. Translated, it gives CASSVTGAGGEQYV.

This clonotype was recorded a few times. The chain uses TRBV5-1 and TRBJ2-1; D is possibly TRBD1 (6 bases). Trimming shortened V by 0 bases and J by 4 bases, and 11 bases separated the two germline ends. Germline V gives CDR1 SGHRS, CDR2 YFSETQ. The CDR3 consists of 15 residues. CDR3 protein: CASSLVGTPYNEQFF. The CDR3 DNA sequence: TGCGCCAGCAGCTTGGTTGGGACACCATACAATGAGCAGTTCTTC. Combining the CDR3 with reference TRBV5-1 and TRBJ2-1 gives the whole variable domain KAGVTQTPRYLIKTRGQQVTLSCSPISGHRSVSWYQQTPGQGLQFLFEYFSETQRNKGNFPGRFSGRQFSNSRSEMNVSTLELGDSALYLCASSLVGTPYNEQFFGPGTRLTVL.

This clonotype has at least ten counts. J is TRBJ2-7 and V is TRBV5-5, with D hard to call. CDR3 size: 11 residues. The V end was cut by 1 base, the J end by 4 bases, with 3 bases between. From germline, CDR1 is SGHKS and CDR2 YYEKEE (reference sequence). The DNA of the CDR3 is TGTGCCAGCAGCTTGACTTACGAGCAGTACTTC. It codes for CASSLTYEQYF. Supplemented by reference TRBV5-5 and TRBJ2-7, the full variable domain reads DAGVTQSPTHLIKTRGQQVTLRCSPISGHKSVSWYQQVLGQGPQFIFQYYEKEERGRGNFPDRFSARQFPNYSSELNVNALLLGDSALYLCASSLTYEQYFGPGTRLTVT.

The chain joins TRBV6-2 or TRBV6-3 to TRBJ1-1, with unresolved D. Germline CDR1 is MNHEY and CDR2 is SVGEGT. The CDR3 loop spans 14 amino acids. The ends were cut back, 7 bases at V and 0 bases at J, with 12 bases in the middle. Here the CDR3 reads CASITPAVNTEAFF. The CDR3 nucleotides are TGTGCCAGCATCACCCCCGCGGTGAACACTGAAGCTTTCTTT.

This sequence joins TRBV27 and TRBJ2-1, with D possibly being TRBD1 or TRBD2 (5 bases each). CDR3 length equals 16 residues. The germline V gene has CDR1 MNHEY and CDR2 SMNVEV (reference sequence). V was clipped by 6 bases and J by 1 base, with 16 bases between them. The CDR3 sequence is CASSQSSGRSYNEQFF. CDR3 sequence (DNA): TGTGCCAGCAGCCAATCATCGGGACGGTCCTACAATGAGCAGTTCTTC.